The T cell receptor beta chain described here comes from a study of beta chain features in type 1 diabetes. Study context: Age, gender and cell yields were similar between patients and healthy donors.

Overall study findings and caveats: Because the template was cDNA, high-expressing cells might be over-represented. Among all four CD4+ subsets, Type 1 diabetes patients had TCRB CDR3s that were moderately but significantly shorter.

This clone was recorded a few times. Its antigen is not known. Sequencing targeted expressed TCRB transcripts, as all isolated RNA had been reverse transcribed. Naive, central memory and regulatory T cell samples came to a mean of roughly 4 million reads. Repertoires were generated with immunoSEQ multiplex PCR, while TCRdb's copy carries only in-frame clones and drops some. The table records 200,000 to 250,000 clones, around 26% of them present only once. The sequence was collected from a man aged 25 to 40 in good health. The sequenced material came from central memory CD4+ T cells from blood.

The chain's CDR3 is CAWKDHPGLYNEQFF. The DNA of the CDR3 is TGTGCCTGGAAGGACCACCCCGGCCTCTACAATGAGCAGTTCTTC. The chain links TRBV30 to TRBJ2-1, with D hard to call. This CDR3 comprises 15 residues. Per germline, CDR1 GTSNPN and CDR2 SVGIG (reference sequence). V was shortened by 4 bases and J by 3 bases, with 16 bases between the two germline ends.